The next 25 T cell receptor beta chains were all read from a single sample in a study of cytomegalovirus exposure and HLA in healthy donors. Primers for the PCR totalled 60 Vbeta and 13 Jbeta. Generated by immunoSEQ multiplex PCR, the TCRdb table keeps only in-frame clones and is missing some. This sample carries under 65,000 clones, with 3.6% going to the ten biggest clones. Sample: PBMCs. The receptors were gathered from a woman between 18 and 29 years old in good health and CMV-seronegative.

Points on this clone: One junction end disagrees with the germline gene, perhaps due to a read error. The V call is TRBV7-7, the J call TRBJ2-7, with D perhaps TRBD1 (5 bases). Germline assignment: CDR1 SSHAT and CDR2 FNYEAQ (reference sequence). There are 13 residues in the CDR3. The CDR3 sequence: CASSSRGSNEQYF. The CDR3 DNA reads as TGTGCTAGCAGCTCAAGGGGCAGCAACGAGCAGTACTTC.

J is TRBJ1-2 and V is TRBV11-2; D unclear. This CDR3 is built from 15 residues. Trimming left V 0 bases short and J 4 bases short, with 12 bases between. The V gene's germline CDR1 is SGHAT and CDR2 FQNNGV. The CDR3 bases are TGTGCCAGCAGCTTAGATCCGGCGGGAGTCTATGGCTACACCTTC. Protein product: CASSLDPAGVYGYTF.

This rearrangement joins TRBV19 to TRBJ2-1; D perhaps matches TRBD1 (6 bases). The CDR3 covers 14 residues. The germline CDR1 and CDR2 sequences are LNHDA and SQIVND (reference sequence). Trimming pared 6 bases from V and 8 bases from J, leaving 17 bases between. CDR3 residues: CASRIVAEGDEQFF. In DNA form, the CDR3 reads TGTGCCAGTAGGATTGTGGCAGAGGGGGATGAGCAGTTCTTC.

V usage is TRBV5-1 and J usage is TRBJ1-4; 7 bases align to TRBD1. The V gene's germline CDR1 is SGHRS and CDR2 YFSETQ. This CDR3 is built from 15 residues. V dropped 3 bases and J dropped 7; count of bases not matched to a gene: 9. The CDR3 nucleotides are TGCGCCAGCAGCTCACAGGGGTCGAAGGGTGAAAAACTGTTTTTT. It codes for CASSSQGSKGEKLFF.

This chain uses TRBV6-1 with TRBJ1-1, with 9 bases fitting TRBD1. The CDR3 has 12 amino acids. Trimming cost V 2 bases and J 13 bases; bases outside gene matches: 5. Germline V gene data show CDR1 as MNHNS and CDR2 as SASEGT. The CDR3 DNA reads as TGTGCCAGCAGTGAAACCGGACAGGGGAGTTTCTTT. It codes for CASSETGQGSFF.

This chain links TRBV6-5 with TRBJ1-1, with a possible D match to TRBD1 (5 bases). Trimming removed 6 bases from V and 1 base from J, with 9 bases in between. CDR1 is MNHEY, CDR2 SVGAGI, per germline. This CDR3 comprises 13 residues. The CDR3, as DNA: TGTGCCAGCAGAGGGGTTGCGAACACTGAAGCTTTCTTT. Amino acid sequence: CASRGVANTEAFF.

CDR3 DNA: TGTGCCAGCGGTTTGAGGAGTAACACTGAAGCTTTCTTT. This translates into CASGLRSNTEAFF. The chain has TRBV2 and TRBJ1-1; D not certain. The V gene's germline CDR1 is SNHLY and CDR2 FYNNEI. This CDR3 region has 13 residues. Deletions cut 8 bases from V and 2 bases from J, with 12 bases between.

A note on this clone: Germline and junction disagree at one end, which may indicate a read error. This rearrangement joins TRBV29-1 to TRBJ1-1; D perhaps matches TRBD1 (6 bases). This CDR3 spans 12 amino acids. Germline V gives CDR1 SQVTM, CDR2 ANQGSEA. CDR3 residues: CSVGDTNTEDFF. CDR3 sequence (DNA): TGCAGCGTTGGGGACACGAACACTGAAGATTTCTTT.

The rearrangement joins TRBV19 to TRBJ2-1; the match to TRBD2 covers 14 bases. V lost 6 bases to trimming and J lost 8 bases; unmatched junction nucleotides: 9. The CDR3 contains 16 residues. The germline V gene encodes CDR1 LNHDA and CDR2 SQIVND (reference sequence). The CDR3 loop reads CASSHRTSGRFHEQFF. CDR3 coding DNA: TGTGCCAGTAGCCATCGGACTAGCGGGAGGTTCCATGAGCAGTTCTTC.

CDR3 amino acids: CASSPPRGGLQYF. The CDR3 nucleotides read TGTGCCAGCTCACCCCCGCGCGGAGGGCTACAGTACTTC. The chain combines TRBV18 with TRBJ2-7, with TRBD2 as a possible D gene (6 bases). The germline V and J ends were trimmed by 3 bases and 10 bases, with 16 bases remaining between them. This CDR3 has 13 amino acids. In germline, CDR1 is KGHSH, CDR2 LQKENI.

In DNA, the CDR3 is TGTGCCAGCAGTGACCTCCCTGACAGGGATGAGCAGTTCTTC. It is translated as CASSDLPDRDEQFF. This sequence joins TRBV25-1 and TRBJ2-1; 7 bases agree with TRBD1. Germline V CDR1 and CDR2: MGHDK, SYGVNS. The CDR3 has 14 residues. With 3 bases clipped from V and 8 bases from J, the junction kept 7 bases outside the gene matches.

This chain links TRBV9 with TRBJ1-1; possible D gene TRBD1, 6 bases. The germline gives CDR1 SGDLS, CDR2 YYNGEE. Trimming took off 2 bases at V and 1 base at J, with 24 bases between the two ends. The CDR3 length is 19 residues. CDR3 sequence: CASSVNYREPPIRNTEAFF. CDR3 DNA sequence: TGTGCCAGCAGCGTTAACTACAGGGAACCCCCGATACGGAACACTGAAGCTTTCTTT.

The chain uses TRBV30 and TRBJ2-5; tentatively, D is TRBD1 (6 bases). TRBJ2-7 explains the end of the DNA better; the J call may be wrong. Germline V lookup: CDR1 GTSNPN, CDR2 SVGIG (reference sequence). This CDR3 contains 12 residues. CDR3 sequence (DNA): TGTGCCTCGGACACAGGGACCTACGAGCAGTACTTC. Protein product: CASDTGTYEQYF.

On this clone itself: This sample includes further DNA sequences coding for the same CDR3. CDR3 sequence (DNA): TGTGCCAGCAGTAAAGGGCTAGCGAAAGGAGAGACCCAGTACTTC. Translating it yields CASSKGLAKGETQYF. The J gene is TRBJ2-5, the V gene TRBV6-1, with a tentative D call TRBD2 (6 bases). The CDR3 spans 15 residues. Germline lookup yields CDR1 MNHNS and CDR2 SASEGT. V lost 5 bases, J lost 4 bases, and 17 bases lay in between.

The V and J genes are TRBV9 and TRBJ2-5; maybe TRBD2 (5 bases). This CDR3 is 15 amino acids long. Germline V gene lookup returns CDR1 SGDLS and CDR2 YYNGEE. V was pared by 3 bases and J by 1 base, with 13 bases between. CDR3 protein: CASSASGAVQETQYF. The CDR3 nucleotides are TGTGCCAGCAGCGCAAGTGGAGCGGTCCAAGAGACCCAGTACTTC.

The CDR3: CSVDGNTGELFF. The DNA of the CDR3 is TGCAGCGTTGACGGTAACACCGGGGAGCTGTTTTTT. This chain joins TRBV29-1 and TRBJ2-2; D gene uncertain. The germline V and J ends were trimmed by 3 bases and 2 bases, with 4 bases remaining between them. Germline CDR1 reads SQVTM; CDR2 reads ANQGSEA. This CDR3 contains 12 residues.

The chain carries TRBV7-9 and TRBJ1-2; D may be TRBD1 (6 bases). V lost 4 bases to trimming and J lost 8 bases, with 20 bases between them. CDR1 and CDR2 (germline): SEHNR, FQNEAQ (reference sequence). The CDR3 is made up of 15 amino acids. For the CDR3, the DNA is TGTGCCAGCAGCTCGACGGACAGAAGTTCTCACGGCTACACCTTC. This translates into CASSSTDRSSHGYTF.

The V call is TRBV18, the J call TRBJ1-3, with D possibly matching TRBD1 (5 bases). The V and J ends lost 3 bases and 1 base respectively, with 10 bases between them. This CDR3 is built from 15 residues. The germline V gene has CDR1 KGHSH and CDR2 LQKENI. The CDR3 sequence is CASSPRVVSGNTIYF. The CDR3 nucleotides are TGTGCCAGCTCACCCAGGGTTGTTTCTGGAAACACCATATATTTT. Full variable domain (outside the CDR3, taken from reference TRBV18 and TRBJ1-3): NAGVMQNPRHLVRRRGQEARLRCSPMKGHSHVYWYRQLPEEGLKFMVYLQKENIIDESGMPKERFSAEFPKEGPSILRIQQVVRGDSAAYFCASSPRVVSGNTIYFGEGSWLTVV.

J is TRBJ1-1 and V is TRBV9; D is perhaps TRBD1 (5 bases). Germline lookup yields CDR1 SGDLS and CDR2 YYNGEE. The CDR3 is 15 residues long. Trimming took off 0 bases at V and 5 bases at J, with 14 bases between the two ends. DNA for the CDR3: TGTGCCAGCAGCGTAGTCGGGCAGGGCGGAACTGAAGCTTTCTTT. Encoded protein: CASSVVGQGGTEAFF.

This rearrangement joins TRBV18 to TRBJ2-7; TRBD1 or TRBD2 may be the D gene (9 bases each). Germline V CDR1 and CDR2: KGHSH, LQKENI. This CDR3 is built from 18 residues. Trimming cost V 6 bases and J 2 bases, with 26 bases left between them. The CDR3 DNA reads as TGTGCCAGCTCTACAGGGGGCCTAGCGGGAAGAAGCGCCTACGAGCAGTACTTC. This translates into CASSTGGLAGRSAYEQYF. The entire variable domain, with the rest obtained from reference TRBV18 and TRBJ2-7, is as follows: NAGVMQNPRHLVRRRGQEARLRCSPMKGHSHVYWYRQLPEEGLKFMVYLQKENIIDESGMPKERFSAEFPKEGPSILRIQQVVRGDSAAYFCASSTGGLAGRSAYEQYFGPGTRLTVT.

The chain uses TRBV5-1 and TRBJ2-3, with D perhaps matching TRBD2 (6 bases). The V gene's germline CDR1 is SGHRS and CDR2 YFSETQ. V shed 0 bases and J shed 1 base, with 9 bases lying between them. CDR3 length: 15 residues. CDR3 in DNA: TGCGCCAGCAGCTTGGGCCCGGGGGGCACAGATACGCAGTATTTT. Protein: CASSLGPGGTDTQYF.

The V and J genes are TRBV4-1 and TRBJ2-4; the D gene is possibly TRBD1 (5 bases). V gave up 6 bases and J gave up 1 base, with 10 bases separating them. The CDR3 covers 14 residues. Germline loops: CDR1 MGHRA, CDR2 YSYEKL. Here the CDR3 reads CASRQVGAKNIQYF. The CDR3 bases are TGCGCCAGCAGACAGGTTGGGGCCAAAAACATTCAGTACTTC.

J is TRBJ1-2 and V is TRBV7-9, with D uncertain. CDR1 SEHNR and CDR2 FQNEAQ come from the germline V gene (reference sequence). V was shortened by 1 base and J by 3 bases, with 6 bases between the two germline ends. This CDR3 has 13 amino acids. The CDR3 sequence: CASSLGQYYGYTF. The CDR3 nucleotides are TGTGCCAGCAGCTTAGGGCAATACTATGGCTACACCTTC.

The rearrangement links TRBV7-8 to TRBJ2-7; TRBD2 matches at 8 bases. The CDR3 consists of 14 residues. Germline V gene lookup returns CDR1 SGHVS and CDR2 FQNEAQ. The trim removed 6 bases at V and 2 bases at J, leaving 6 bases unmatched. The CDR3, as DNA: TGTGCCAGCAGGCAAACTAGCGGTACCTACGAGCAGTACTTC. The encoded protein is CASRQTSGTYEQYF.

The chain employs TRBV30 and TRBJ2-1; D is uncertain. The CDR3 loop spans 14 amino acids. The germline V gene has CDR1 GTSNPN and CDR2 SVGIG (reference sequence). Trimming cost V 2 bases and J 0 bases, with 8 bases left between them. The CDR3 here is CAWSPPSSYNEQFF. The CDR3 coding sequence is TGTGCCTGGAGTCCCCCTAGCTCCTACAATGAGCAGTTCTTC.